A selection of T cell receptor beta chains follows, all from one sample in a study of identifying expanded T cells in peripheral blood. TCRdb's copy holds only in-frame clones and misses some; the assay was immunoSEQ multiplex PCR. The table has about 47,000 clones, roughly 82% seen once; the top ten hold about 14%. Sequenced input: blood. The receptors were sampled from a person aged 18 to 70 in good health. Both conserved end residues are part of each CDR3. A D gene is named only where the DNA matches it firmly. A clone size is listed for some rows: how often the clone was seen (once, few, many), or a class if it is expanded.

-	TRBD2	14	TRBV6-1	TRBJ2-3	CASSNSGGLGTQYF	TGTGCCAGCAGTAATAGCGGGGGACTGGGTACGCAGTATTTT
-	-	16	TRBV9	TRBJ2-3	CASSVSPTLSTDTQYF	TGTGCCAGCAGCGTAAGCCCCACCCTGAGCACAGATACGCAGTATTTT
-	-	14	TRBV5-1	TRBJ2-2	CASSLEGSTGELFF	TGCGCCAGCAGCTTGGAGGGGAGCACCGGGGAGCTGTTTTTT
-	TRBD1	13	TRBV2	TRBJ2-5	CASMETGAGTQYF	TGTGCCAGCATGGAGACAGGGGCGGGGACCCAGTACTTC
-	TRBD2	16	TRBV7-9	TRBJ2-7	CASSFEGVAGVSEQYF	TGTGCCAGCAGCTTCGAGGGGGTAGCGGGAGTTAGCGAGCAGTACTTC
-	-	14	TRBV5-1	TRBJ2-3	CASSLDRARDTQYF	TGCGCCAGCAGCTTGGACAGGGCAAGAGATACGCAGTATTTT
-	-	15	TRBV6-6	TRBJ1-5	CASTRATGSGQPQHF	TGTGCCAGCACCCGAGCGACAGGATCGGGTCAGCCCCAGCATTTT
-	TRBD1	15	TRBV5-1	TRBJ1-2	CASSPTTGGADGYTF	TGCGCCAGCAGCCCGACTACAGGGGGCGCGGATGGCTACACCTTC
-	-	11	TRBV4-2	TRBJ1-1	CASSQRGKAFF	TGTGCCAGCAGCCAAAGGGGGAAGGCTTTCTTT
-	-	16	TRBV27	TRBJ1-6	CASSLILGLASSPLHF	TGTGCCAGCAGTTTAATATTGGGGCTGGCTAGTTCACCCCTCCACTTT
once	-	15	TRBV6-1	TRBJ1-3	CASSVDGDSGNTIYF	TGTGCCAGCAGCGTGGACGGAGACTCTGGAAACACCATATATTTT
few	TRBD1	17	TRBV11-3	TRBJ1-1	CASSFGRTGVWYTEAFF	TGTGCCAGCAGCTTTGGGAGGACAGGGGTTTGGTACACTGAAGCTTTCTTT
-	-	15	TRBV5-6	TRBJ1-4	CASSGRTASNEKLFF	TGTGCCAGCAGCGGGCGGACAGCATCTAATGAAAAACTGTTTTTT
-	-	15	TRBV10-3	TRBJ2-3	CAISTSTPSTDTQYF	TGTGCCATCAGTACTTCGACACCTAGCACAGATACGCAGTATTTT
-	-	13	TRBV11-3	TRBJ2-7	CASSKATEREQYF	TGTGCCAGCAGCAAGGCTACCGAACGGGAGCAGTACTTC
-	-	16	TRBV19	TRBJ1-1	CASSIDQIRAGTEAFF	TGTGCCAGTAGTATAGATCAAATCAGGGCGGGCACTGAAGCTTTCTTT
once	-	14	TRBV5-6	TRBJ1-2	CASSLDGRVYGYTF	TGTGCCAGCAGCTTGGACGGCAGGGTGTATGGCTACACCTTC
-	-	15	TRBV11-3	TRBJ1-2	CASSSPLTASYGYTF	TGTGCCAGCAGCTCTCCATTGACGGCCAGCTATGGCTACACCTTC
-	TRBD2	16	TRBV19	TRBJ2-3	CASSMASGVSTDTQYF	TGTGCCAGTAGTATGGCTAGCGGGGTTAGCACAGATACGCAGTATTTT
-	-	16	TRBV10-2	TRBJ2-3	CASSGDGGISTDTQYF	TGCGCCAGCAGTGGAGACGGCGGAATTAGCACAGATACGCAGTATTTT
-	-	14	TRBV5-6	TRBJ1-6	CASSLGSGYSPLHF	TGTGCCAGCAGCTTGGGTTCGGGTTATTCACCCCTCCACTTT
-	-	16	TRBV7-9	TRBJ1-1	CASSLVQALRQTEAFF	TGTGCCAGCAGCTTAGTACAGGCCCTAAGGCAGACTGAAGCTTTCTTT
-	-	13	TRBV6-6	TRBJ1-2	CASSSTGNYGYTF	TGTGCCAGCAGTTCAACAGGGAACTATGGCTACACCTTC